One and the same sample provided the 2 T cell receptor beta chains below, sequenced in a study of tumor T cells in aggressive B-cell lymphoma. Profiling relied on immunoSEQ multiplex PCR, and the TCRdb table lists in-frame clones only, not all of them. The table has over 1,500 clones, around 87% seen once. The sample was tumor tissue. The source is an adult with diffuse large B cell lymphoma.

V and J are TRBV5-1 and TRBJ1-1; 7 bases align to TRBD1. The V segment lost 4 bases and the J segment 5 bases; nucleotides outside the gene matches: 11. Germline V CDR1 and CDR2: SGHRS, YFSETQ. There are 15 residues in the CDR3. In DNA form, the CDR3 reads TGCGCCAGCAGCATTGGACTCACAGGGGTGACTGAAGCTTTCTTT. Amino acid sequence: CASSIGLTGVTEAFF.

The chain couples TRBV7-9 to TRBJ2-1, with a weak D call TRBD1 (5 bases). The CDR3 covers 15 residues. The germline gives CDR1 SEHNR, CDR2 FQNEAQ (reference sequence). V dropped 3 bases and J dropped 3 bases, with 12 bases sitting between them. CDR3 protein: CASSLSQGSYNEQFF. The CDR3 nucleotides read TGTGCCAGCAGCTTGAGCCAGGGTAGCTACAATGAGCAGTTCTTC.